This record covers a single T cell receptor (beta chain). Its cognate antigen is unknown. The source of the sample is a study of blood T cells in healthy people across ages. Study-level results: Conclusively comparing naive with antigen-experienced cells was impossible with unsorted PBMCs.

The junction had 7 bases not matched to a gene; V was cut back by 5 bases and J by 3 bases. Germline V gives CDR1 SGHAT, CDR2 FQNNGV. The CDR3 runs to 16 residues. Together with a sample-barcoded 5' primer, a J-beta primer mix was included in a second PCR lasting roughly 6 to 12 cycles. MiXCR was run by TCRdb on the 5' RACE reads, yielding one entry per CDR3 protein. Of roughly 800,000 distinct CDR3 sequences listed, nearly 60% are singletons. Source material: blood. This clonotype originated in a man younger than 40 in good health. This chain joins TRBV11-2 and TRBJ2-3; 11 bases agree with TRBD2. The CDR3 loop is CASSRIAGGPTDTQYF. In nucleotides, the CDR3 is TGTGCCAGCAGCCGTATAGCGGGGGGGCCAACAGATACGCAGTATTTT.